Listed below are T cell receptor beta chains from one sample, sequenced in a study of CD8 T cells in ankylosing spondylitis. TCRdb redid the calling of the 5' RACE reads with MiXCR, one entry per CDR3 protein. In the table there are 350,000 to 550,000 distinct CDR3 sequences, roughly 26% of which are singletons. Sequencing used blood, either unsorted or a sorted T cell fraction (not recorded which). The source of these receptors is a male donor with ankylosing spondylitis. The CDR3 runs from the conserved cysteine through the conserved F or W. A D gene is named only where the DNA matches it firmly. Size tells how often a clone was seen (once, few, many) or the class of an expanded clone, and some rows leave it out.

size,V,J,D,DNA,CDR3
few,TRBV20-1,TRBJ2-2,TRBD1,TGCAGTGCTACGTTCCCCGGGACAGGTTACACCGGGGAGCTGTTTTTT,CSATFPGTGYTGELFF
few,TRBV7-9,TRBJ1-1,NA,TGTGCCAGCGAACAGTCCATGAACACTGAAGCTTTCTTT,CASEQSMNTEAFF
NA,TRBV7-2,TRBJ1-4,NA,TGTGCCAGCAGCCAGGGACTCAGAAATGAAAAACTGTTTTTT,CASSQGLRNEKLFF
NA,TRBV11-2,TRBJ2-7,TRBD1,TGTGCCAGCAGCTTGACCGGGACAGGCGTAGCCTACGAGCAGTACTTC,CASSLTGTGVAYEQYF
many,TRBV7-2,TRBJ2-1,TRBD1,TGTGCCAGCAGCTTTCTTGACAGGGAGAGTGGTGAGCAGTTCTTC,CASSFLDRESGEQFF
few,TRBV5-1,TRBJ2-5,TRBD2,TGCGCCAGCAGCTTGGCCGGGTCTAGCGGGAGTATAAAGACCCAGTACTTC,CASSLAGSSGSIKTQYF
few,TRBV5-1,TRBJ1-5,TRBD1,TGCGCCAGCAGCCTAACAGGGGGTGATAGCAATCAGCCCCAGCATTTT,CASSLTGGDSNQPQHF
few,TRBV6-1,TRBJ2-2,TRBD2,TGTGCCAGCTACTCCTTAAGGGAGGGCCAGGCCGGGGAGCTGTTTTTT,CASYSLREGQAGELFF
NA,TRBV28,TRBJ1-2,TRBD1,TGTGCCAGCAGTTTGGAGGGGGCGCGACCTGGCTACACCTTC,CASSLEGARPGYTF
few,TRBV3-1,TRBJ2-1,TRBD2,TGTGCCAGCAGCCAGGGTCCCGGGACTAGCGTATACAATGAGCAGTTCTTC,CASSQGPGTSVYNEQFF
NA,TRBV12-3/TRBV12-4,TRBJ2-1,NA,TGTGCCAGCAGCCCGGGAACTAGGATTAGCCATGAGCAGATCTTC,CASSPGTRISHEQIF
many,TRBV4-2,TRBJ1-5,TRBD1,TGTGCCAGCAGCCAGACAGGGTCGTCGAGCAATCAGCCCCAGCATTTT,CASSQTGSSSNQPQHF
NA,TRBV12-3/TRBV12-4,TRBJ1-1,NA,TGTGCCAGCGTTTACTCTCGTCCGAACACTGAAGCTTTCTTT,CASVYSRPNTEAFF
NA,TRBV20-1,TRBJ1-1,NA,TGCAGTGCTAGGCTGACAGACCTATGGGCTTTCTTT,CSARLTDLWAFF
few,TRBV5-1,TRBJ2-5,TRBD1,TGCGCCAGCAGCTGGAAAGGACAGGGTGAGACCCAGTACTTC,CASSWKGQGETQYF
NA,TRBV28,TRBJ1-2,NA,TGTGCCAGCAGGATAACAGGGTTATACTATGGCTACACCTTC,CASRITGLYYGYTF
NA,TRBV5-1,TRBJ2-1,TRBD2,TGCGCCAGCAGCTTGGGCGTTAGCGGGATCGTCAATGAGCAGTTCTTC,CASSLGVSGIVNEQFF
NA,TRBV12-3/TRBV12-4,TRBJ1-2,NA,TGTGCCAGCCGACGGCAGGCGAACTATGGCTACACCTTC,CASRRQANYGYTF
few,TRBV29-1,TRBJ2-1,TRBD2,TGCAGCGTGGGGCTAACTAGCGGGAGAGGGGAGCAGTTCTTC,CSVGLTSGRGEQFF
NA,TRBV18,TRBJ1-1,NA,TGTGCCAGCTCACGGGGTGGTGAGCTTGGTGAAGCTTTCTTT,CASSRGGELGEAFF
NA,TRBV3-1,TRBJ2-6,NA,TGTGCCAGCAGCGCCGGACAGATCCTCTCTGGGGCCAACGTCCTGACTTTC,CASSAGQILSGANVLTF
NA,TRBV20-1,TRBJ2-7,NA,TGCAGTGCTAGGGGGGGGCTTTCGGTGGCGTTGGTCGAGCAGTACTTC,CSARGGLSVALVEQYF
few,TRBV12-3/TRBV12-4,TRBJ2-2,NA,TGTGCCAGCAGTCTACAGGGTTACGGGGAGCTGTTTTTT,CASSLQGYGELFF
NA,TRBV12-3/TRBV12-4,TRBJ1-5,NA,TGTGCCAGCAGTCTTGGCTCTTATAGCAATCAGCCCCAGCATTTT,CASSLGSYSNQPQHF
few,TRBV20-1,TRBJ2-3,NA,TGCAGTGTGCTGGCCCGCACAGATACGCAGTATTTT,CSVLARTDTQYF
few,TRBV7-2,TRBJ1-5,NA,TGTGCCAGCAGCTTGTGGGGGGCCGGGAGCAATCAGCCCCAGCATTTT,CASSLWGAGSNQPQHF
few,TRBV20-1,TRBJ2-5,NA,TGCAGTGCTCAGTTCCAGGAGACCCAGTACTTC,CSAQFQETQYF
NA,TRBV2,TRBJ2-2,NA,TGTGCCAGCATCAGGACTTTGAACACCGGGGAGCTGTTTTTT,CASIRTLNTGELFF
NA,TRBV7-9,TRBJ1-3,TRBD1,TGTGCCAGCAGCTCGGGACAGTCTTGGGCCGGAAACACCATATATTTT,CASSSGQSWAGNTIYF
few,TRBV12-3/TRBV12-4,TRBJ2-3,TRBD2,TGTGCCAGCAGTCTTAGCGGGGGATATTCTCCGGCGCAGTATTTT,CASSLSGGYSPAQYF
few,TRBV2,TRBJ1-1,NA,TGTGCCAGCAGCGTCGAAGGGGAGAACACTGAAGCTTTCTTT,CASSVEGENTEAFF
few,TRBV20-1,TRBJ2-2,TRBD2,TGCAGTGCTACCCCCTGGGAGCGGGAGGACGGGGAGCTGTTTTTT,CSATPWEREDGELFF
few,TRBV7-2,TRBJ2-3,TRBD2,TGTGCCAGCAGCTTAGTCCTAGCGGGTTATAATACGCAGTATTTT,CASSLVLAGYNTQYF
NA,TRBV5-1,TRBJ1-2,TRBD1,TGCGCCAGCAGCTTGATTACAGGGGGGGAATATGGCTACACCTTC,CASSLITGGEYGYTF
NA,TRBV11-1,TRBJ2-7,NA,TGTGCCAGCAGCTTAGGGGGCGGAAAAGGTCCAATGACCTACGAGCAGTACTTC,CASSLGGGKGPMTYEQYF
few,TRBV20-1,TRBJ2-3,NA,TGCAGTGCTTGGGGCTTAGAGACAGATACGCAGTATTTT,CSAWGLETDTQYF
NA,TRBV6-5,TRBJ1-2,TRBD1,TGTGCCAGCAGTTACGCCGGGACAGGTCTTCAATCGGGTGGCTACACCTTC,CASSYAGTGLQSGGYTF
NA,TRBV12-3/TRBV12-4,TRBJ1-5,NA,TGTGCCAGCAGGCGAGGCGGGGAGGCGGATCAGCCCCAGCATTTT,CASRRGGEADQPQHF
NA,TRBV2,TRBJ1-1,TRBD1,TGTGCCAGCAGGGACAGGGTCGCCACTGAAGCTTTCTTT,CASRDRVATEAFF
few,TRBV20-1,TRBJ1-2,NA,TGCAGTGCTAGGGGGCGGGGGGCAAGCTATGGCTACACCTTC,CSARGRGASYGYTF